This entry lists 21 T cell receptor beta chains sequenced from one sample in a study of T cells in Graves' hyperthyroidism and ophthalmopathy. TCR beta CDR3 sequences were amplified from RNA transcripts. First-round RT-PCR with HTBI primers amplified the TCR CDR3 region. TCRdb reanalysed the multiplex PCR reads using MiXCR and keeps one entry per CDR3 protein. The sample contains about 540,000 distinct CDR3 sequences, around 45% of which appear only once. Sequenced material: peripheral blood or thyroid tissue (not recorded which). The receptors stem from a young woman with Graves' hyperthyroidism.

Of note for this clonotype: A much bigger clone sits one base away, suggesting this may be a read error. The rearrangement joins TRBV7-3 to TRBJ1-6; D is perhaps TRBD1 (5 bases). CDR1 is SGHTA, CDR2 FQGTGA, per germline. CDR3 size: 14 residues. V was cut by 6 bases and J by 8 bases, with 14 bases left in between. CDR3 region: CASRGRAGDSPLHF. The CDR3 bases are TGTGCCAGCAGAGGCAGGGCGGGTGATTCACCCCTCCACTTT.

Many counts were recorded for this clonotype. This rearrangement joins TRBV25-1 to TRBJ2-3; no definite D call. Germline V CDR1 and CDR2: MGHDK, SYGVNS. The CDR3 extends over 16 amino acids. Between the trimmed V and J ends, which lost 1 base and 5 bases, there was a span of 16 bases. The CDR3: CASSESGPTWGDTQYF. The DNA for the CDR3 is TGTGCCAGCAGTGAATCCGGGCCGACCTGGGGAGATACGCAGTATTTT. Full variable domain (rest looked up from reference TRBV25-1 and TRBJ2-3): EADIYQTPRYLVIGTGKKITLECSQTMGHDKMYWYQQDPGMELHLIHYSYGVNSTEKGDLSSESTVSRIRTEHFPLTLESARPSHTSQYLCASSESGPTWGDTQYFGPGTRLTVL.

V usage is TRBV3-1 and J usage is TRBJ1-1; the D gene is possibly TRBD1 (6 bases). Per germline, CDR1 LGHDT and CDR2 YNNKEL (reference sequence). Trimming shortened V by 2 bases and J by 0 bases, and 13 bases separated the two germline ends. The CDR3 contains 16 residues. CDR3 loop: CASSQNRESMNTEAFF. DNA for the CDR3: TGTGCCAGCAGCCAAAACAGGGAGTCTATGAACACTGAAGCTTTCTTT.

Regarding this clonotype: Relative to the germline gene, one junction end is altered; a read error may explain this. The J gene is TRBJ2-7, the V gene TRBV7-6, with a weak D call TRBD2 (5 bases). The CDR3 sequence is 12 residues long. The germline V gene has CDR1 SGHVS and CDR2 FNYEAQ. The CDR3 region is CVSSPSEAEQYF. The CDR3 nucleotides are TGTGTCAGCTCACCATCGGAGGCGGAGCAGTACTTC.

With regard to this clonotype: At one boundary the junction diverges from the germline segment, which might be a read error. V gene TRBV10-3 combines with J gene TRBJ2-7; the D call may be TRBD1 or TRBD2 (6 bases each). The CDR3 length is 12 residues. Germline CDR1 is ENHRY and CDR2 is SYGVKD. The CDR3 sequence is CALSRGADEQYF. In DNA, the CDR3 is TGTGCCCTCAGTAGGGGGGCGGATGAGCAGTACTTC.

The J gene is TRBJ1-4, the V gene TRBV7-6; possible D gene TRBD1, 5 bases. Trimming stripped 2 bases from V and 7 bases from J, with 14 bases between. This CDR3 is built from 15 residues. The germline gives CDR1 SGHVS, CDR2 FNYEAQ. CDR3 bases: TGTGCCAGCAGCTTATTCGGGTCAGGGAGTGAAAAACTGTTTTTT. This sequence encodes CASSLFGSGSEKLFF. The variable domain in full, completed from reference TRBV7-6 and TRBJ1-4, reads GAGVSQSPRYKVTKRGQDVALRCDPISGHVSLYWYRQALGQGPEFLTYFNYEAQQDKSGLPNDRFSAERPEGSISTLTIQRTEQRDSAMYRCASSLFGSGSEKLFFGSGTQLSVL.

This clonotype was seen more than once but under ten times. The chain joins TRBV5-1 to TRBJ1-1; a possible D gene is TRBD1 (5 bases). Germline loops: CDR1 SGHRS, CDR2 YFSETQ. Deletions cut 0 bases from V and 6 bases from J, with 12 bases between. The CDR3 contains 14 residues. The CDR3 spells CASSLGIREAEAFF. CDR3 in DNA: TGCGCCAGCAGCTTGGGGATCAGGGAGGCTGAAGCTTTCTTT.

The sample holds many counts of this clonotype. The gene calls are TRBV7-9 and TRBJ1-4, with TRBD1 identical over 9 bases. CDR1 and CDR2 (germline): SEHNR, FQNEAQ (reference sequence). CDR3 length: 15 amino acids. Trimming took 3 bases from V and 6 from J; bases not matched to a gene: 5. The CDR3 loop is CASSFPRTGDEKLFF. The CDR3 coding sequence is TGTGCCAGCAGCTTTCCTCGGACAGGGGATGAAAAACTGTTTTTT. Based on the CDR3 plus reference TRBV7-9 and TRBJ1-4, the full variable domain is DTGVSQNPRHKITKRGQNVTFRCDPISEHNRLYWYRQTLGQGPEFLTYFQNEAQLEKSRLLSDRFSAERPKGSFSTLEIQRTEQGDSAMYLCASSFPRTGDEKLFFGSGTQLSVL.

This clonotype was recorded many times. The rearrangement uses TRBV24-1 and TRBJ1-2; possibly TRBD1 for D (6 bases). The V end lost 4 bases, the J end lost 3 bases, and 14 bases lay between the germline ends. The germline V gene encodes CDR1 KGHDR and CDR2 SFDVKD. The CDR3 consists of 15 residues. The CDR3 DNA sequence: TGTGCCACCAGTGAAGGCAGGGGATGGGACTATGGCTACACCTTC. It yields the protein CATSEGRGWDYGYTF.

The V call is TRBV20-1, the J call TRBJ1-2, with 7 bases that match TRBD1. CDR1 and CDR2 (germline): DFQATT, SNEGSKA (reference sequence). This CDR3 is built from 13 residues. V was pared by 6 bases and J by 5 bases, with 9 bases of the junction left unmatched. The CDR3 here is CSATGTAQYGYTF. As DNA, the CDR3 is TGCAGTGCCACCGGGACAGCGCAATATGGCTACACCTTC.

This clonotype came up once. CDR3 sequence: CASSQRHLAGIYEQYF. The CDR3 nucleotides read TGCGCCAGCAGCCAACGTCATCTAGCGGGGATCTACGAGCAGTACTTC. J is TRBJ2-7 and V is TRBV4-1, with TRBD2 identical over 9 bases. Germline V gene data show CDR1 as MGHRA and CDR2 as YSYEKL. CDR3 size: 16 residues. J lost 3 bases, V lost 2 bases, and 8 bases had no gene match.

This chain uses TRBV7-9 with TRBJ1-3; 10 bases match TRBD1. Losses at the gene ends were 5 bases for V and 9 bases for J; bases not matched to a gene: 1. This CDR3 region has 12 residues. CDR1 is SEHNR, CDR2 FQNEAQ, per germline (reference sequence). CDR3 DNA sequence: TGTGCCAGCAGCCGGACAGGGGGCACCATATATTTT. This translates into CASSRTGGTIYF.

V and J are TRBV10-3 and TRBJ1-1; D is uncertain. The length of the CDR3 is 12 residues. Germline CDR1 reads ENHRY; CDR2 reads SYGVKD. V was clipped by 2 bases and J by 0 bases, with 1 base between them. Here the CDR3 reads CAISEMNTEAFF. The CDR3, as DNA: TGTGCCATCAGTGAGATGAACACTGAAGCTTTCTTT.

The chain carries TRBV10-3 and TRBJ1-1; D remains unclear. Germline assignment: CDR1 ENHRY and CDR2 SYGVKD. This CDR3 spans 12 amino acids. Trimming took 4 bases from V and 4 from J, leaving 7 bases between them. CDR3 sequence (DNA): TGTGCCATCAGTGGGTCGGGCACTGAAGCTTTCTTT. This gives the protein CAISGSGTEAFF.

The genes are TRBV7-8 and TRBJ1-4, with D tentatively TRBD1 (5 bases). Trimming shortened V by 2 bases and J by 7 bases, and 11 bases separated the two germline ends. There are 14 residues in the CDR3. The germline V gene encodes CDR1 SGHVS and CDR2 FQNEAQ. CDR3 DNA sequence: TGTGCCAGCAGCTTACGTACAGGTTTTGAAAAACTGTTTTTT. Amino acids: CASSLRTGFEKLFF.

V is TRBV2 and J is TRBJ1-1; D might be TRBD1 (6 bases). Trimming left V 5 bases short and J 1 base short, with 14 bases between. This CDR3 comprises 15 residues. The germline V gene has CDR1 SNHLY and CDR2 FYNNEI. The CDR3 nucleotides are TGTGCCAGCAGTCCCCTACGGACAGAGAACACTGAAGCTTTCTTT. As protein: CASSPLRTENTEAFF.

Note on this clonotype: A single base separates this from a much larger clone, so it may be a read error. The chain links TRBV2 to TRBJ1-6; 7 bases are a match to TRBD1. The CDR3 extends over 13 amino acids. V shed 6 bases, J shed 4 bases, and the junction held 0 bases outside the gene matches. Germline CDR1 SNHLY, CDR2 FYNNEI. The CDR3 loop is CASRQGYNSPLHF. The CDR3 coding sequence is TGTGCCAGCAGACAGGGGTATAATTCACCCCTCCACTTT.

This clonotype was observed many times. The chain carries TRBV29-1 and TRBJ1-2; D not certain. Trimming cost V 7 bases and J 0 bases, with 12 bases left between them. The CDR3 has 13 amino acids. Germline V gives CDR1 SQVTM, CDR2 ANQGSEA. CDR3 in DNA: TGCAGCGCCCAAAACCTAGCTAACTATGGCTACACCTTC. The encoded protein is CSAQNLANYGYTF.

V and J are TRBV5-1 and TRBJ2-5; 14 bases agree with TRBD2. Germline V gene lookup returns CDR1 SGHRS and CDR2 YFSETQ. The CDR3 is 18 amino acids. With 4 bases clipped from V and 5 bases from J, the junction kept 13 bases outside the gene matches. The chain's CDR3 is CASSSKPGLAGVSETQYF. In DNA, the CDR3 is TGCGCCAGCAGCAGTAAACCGGGACTAGCGGGAGTGAGTGAGACCCAGTACTTC.

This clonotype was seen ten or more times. This chain's CDR3 is CATSRERVTGELFF. The CDR3 bases are TGTGCCACCAGCAGAGAGAGGGTAACCGGGGAGCTGTTTTTT. The rearrangement joins TRBV15 to TRBJ2-2; D may be TRBD2 (5 bases). Germline-derived CDR1 and CDR2 are LNHNV and YYDKDF (reference sequence). This CDR3 spans 14 amino acids. V gave up 0 bases and J gave up 5 bases, with 7 bases separating them.

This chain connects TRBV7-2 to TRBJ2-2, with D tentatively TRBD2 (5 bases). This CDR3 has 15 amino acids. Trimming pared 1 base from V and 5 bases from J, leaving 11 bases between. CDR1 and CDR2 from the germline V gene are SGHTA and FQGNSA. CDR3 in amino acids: CASSLGGPKTGELFF. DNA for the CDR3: TGTGCCAGCAGCTTAGGAGGGCCAAAGACCGGGGAGCTGTTTTTT.